Detailed here is one T cell receptor (beta chain). Per the study methods: Nucleated cell number was recorded as an estimate derived from reference gene primer amplification. Produced via immunoSEQ multiplex PCR; TCRdb's table is partial and in-frame only. From that table come the V and J calls and clone size; the DNA was used to work out D and trimming. The sample records 87,000 or so clones, 87% being singletons. The data stem from a study of blood T cell repertoires in COVID-19. The ends were cut back, 5 bases at V and 6 bases at J, with 13 bases in the middle. This CDR3 has 13 residues. Germline V gene sequence: CDR1 SEHNR, CDR2 FQNEAQ (reference sequence).

V usage is TRBV7-9 and J usage is TRBJ1-2, with D possibly TRBD1 on 5 matching bases. The sequenced material came from peripheral blood. The sequence was obtained from a woman aged 50 to 60 with active or convalescent COVID-19. The CDR3 nucleotides read TGTGCCAGCAGCCTACGGAGCAGGGATGGCTACACCTTC. Translated: CASSLRSRDGYTF.